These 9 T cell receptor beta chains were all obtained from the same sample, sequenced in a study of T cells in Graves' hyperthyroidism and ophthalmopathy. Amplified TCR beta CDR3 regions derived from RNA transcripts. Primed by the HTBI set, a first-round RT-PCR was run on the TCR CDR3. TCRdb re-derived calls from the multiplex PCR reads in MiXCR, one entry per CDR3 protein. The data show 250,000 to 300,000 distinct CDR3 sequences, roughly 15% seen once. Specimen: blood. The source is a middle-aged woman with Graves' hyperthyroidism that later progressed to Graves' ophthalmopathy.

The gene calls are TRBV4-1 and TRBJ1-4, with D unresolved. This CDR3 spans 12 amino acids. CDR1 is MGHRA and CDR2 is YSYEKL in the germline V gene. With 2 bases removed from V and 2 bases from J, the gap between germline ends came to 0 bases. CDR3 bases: TGCGCCAGCAGCCAAACTAATGAAAAACTGTTTTTT. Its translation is CASSQTNEKLFF.

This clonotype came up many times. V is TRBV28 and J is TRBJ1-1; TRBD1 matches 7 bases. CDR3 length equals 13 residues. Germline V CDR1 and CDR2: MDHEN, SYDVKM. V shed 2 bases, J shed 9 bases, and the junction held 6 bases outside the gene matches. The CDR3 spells CASSLKWDRKAFF. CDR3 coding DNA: TGTGCCAGCAGTTTAAAATGGGACAGAAAAGCTTTCTTT. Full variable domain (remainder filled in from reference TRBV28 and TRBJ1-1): DVKVTQSSRYLVKRTGEKVFLECVQDMDHENMFWYRQDPGLGLRLIYFSYDVKMKEKGDIPEGYSVSREKKERFSLILESASTNQTSMYLCASSLKWDRKAFFGQGTRLTVV.

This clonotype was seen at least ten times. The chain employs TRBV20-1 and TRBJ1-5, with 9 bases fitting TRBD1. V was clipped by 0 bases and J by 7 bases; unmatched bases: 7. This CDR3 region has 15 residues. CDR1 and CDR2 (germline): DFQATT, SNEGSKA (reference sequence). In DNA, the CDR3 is TGCAGTGCTAGAGATTCGGACAGGGGAGGGCAGCCCCAGCATTTT. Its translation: CSARDSDRGGQPQHF.

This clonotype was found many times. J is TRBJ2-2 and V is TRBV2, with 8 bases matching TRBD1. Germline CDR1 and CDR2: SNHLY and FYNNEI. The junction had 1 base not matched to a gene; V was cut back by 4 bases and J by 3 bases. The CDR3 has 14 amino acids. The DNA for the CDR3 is TGTGCCAGCAGTGTACAGGGGGACACCGGGGAGCTGTTTTTT. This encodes CASSVQGDTGELFF.

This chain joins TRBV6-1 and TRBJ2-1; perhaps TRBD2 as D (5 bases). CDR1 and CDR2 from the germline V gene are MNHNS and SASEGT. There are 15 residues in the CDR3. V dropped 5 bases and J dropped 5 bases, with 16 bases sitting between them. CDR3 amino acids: CASSRTLWGNNEQFF. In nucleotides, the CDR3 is TGTGCCAGCAGTCGGACTTTGTGGGGTAACAATGAGCAGTTCTTC.

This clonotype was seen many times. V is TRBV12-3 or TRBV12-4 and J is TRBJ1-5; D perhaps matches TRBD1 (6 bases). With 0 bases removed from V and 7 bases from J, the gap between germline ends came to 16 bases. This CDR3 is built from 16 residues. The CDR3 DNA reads TGTGCCAGCAGTTTAGCGGGGGGGCAGCTAAACCAGCCCCAGCATTTT. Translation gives CASSLAGGQLNQPQHF.

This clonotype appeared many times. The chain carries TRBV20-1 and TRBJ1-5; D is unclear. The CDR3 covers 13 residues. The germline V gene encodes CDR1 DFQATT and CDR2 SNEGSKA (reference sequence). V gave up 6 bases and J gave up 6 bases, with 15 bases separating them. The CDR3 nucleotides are TGCAGTGCCCTAGGAGGGATCGGTCAGCCCCAGCATTTT. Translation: CSALGGIGQPQHF.

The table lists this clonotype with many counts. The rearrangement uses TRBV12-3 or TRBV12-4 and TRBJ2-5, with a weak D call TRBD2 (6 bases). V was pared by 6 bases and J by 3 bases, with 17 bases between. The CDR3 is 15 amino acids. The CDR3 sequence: CASSWGGGQKETQYF. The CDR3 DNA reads TGTGCCAGCAGCTGGGGCGGAGGGCAGAAAGAGACCCAGTACTTC.

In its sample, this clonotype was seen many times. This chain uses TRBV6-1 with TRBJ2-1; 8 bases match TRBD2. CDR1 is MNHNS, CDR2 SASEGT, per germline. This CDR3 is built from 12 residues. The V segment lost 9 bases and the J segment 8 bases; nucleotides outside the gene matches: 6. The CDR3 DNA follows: TGTGCCAGTAGGAGCGGGAGTGATGAGCAGTTCTTC. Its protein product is CASRSGSDEQFF.